This paragraph covers one T cell receptor (beta chain) sequence. Its antigen is not known. The CDR3 totals 16 residues. The germline CDR1 and CDR2 sequences are MGHRA and YSYEKL. Trimming took 4 bases from V and 8 from J, leaving 21 bases between them. This sample is part of a study of OX40 agonist ivuxolimab in advanced cancers. About the research overall: While on treatment, patients had intravenous ivuxolimab at 0.01 to 10 mg/kg every 2 weeks. Those enrolled were roughly 80% male, with a mean age of roughly 62 years and ages from 23 to 79.

Only in-frame clones appear in the TCRdb table, and some are missing; sequencing was by immunoSEQ multiplex PCR. Counted here are roughly 98,000 clones, just under 85% occurring once; the ten biggest clones make up almost 1.5%. Study findings and constraints: On average, CD8+ T cells showed a greater number of expanded clones than CD4+. Dosing at 0.1 to 3.0 mg/kg was accompanied by clonal expansion of CD4+ and CD8+ blood T cells by week 6.

This TCR came from an adult with an advanced solid tumor such as melanoma, head and neck, liver or kidney cancer. This rearrangement joins TRBV4-1 to TRBJ2-1; possibly TRBD1 for D (5 bases). The sequencing used CD4+ or CD8+ T cells sorted from blood, collected in a trial of the OX40 agonist ivuxolimab. DNA for the CDR3: TGCGCCAGCAGCCTAACCCCCCCCCTAGGGGATCATGAGCAGTTCTTC. Translation gives CASSLTPPLGDHEQFF.